The T cell receptor beta chain under discussion was sequenced for a study of blood T cell repertoires in COVID-19. Study-wide background: Material from acute and convalescent COVID-19 was sourced from the United States, Italy and Spain.

The CDR3 runs 14 residues. Germline lookup yields CDR1 LNHDA and CDR2 SQIVND (reference sequence). The trim removed 6 bases at V and 4 bases at J, leaving 6 bases unmatched. Study processing details: Amplification from reference gene primers served as the basis for estimated nucleated cell counts. Repertoires were generated with immunoSEQ multiplex PCR, while TCRdb's copy carries only in-frame clones and drops some. V and J calls plus clone size are reproduced from that table; the DNA served to infer D and trimming. The sample yields 250,000 to 350,000 clones, approximately 89% seen once. The J gene is TRBJ2-1, the V gene TRBV19; TRBD1 aligns across 7 bases. The source material was peripheral blood. The clonotype was recovered from a woman aged 45-60 years who had recovered from COVID-19. The DNA of the CDR3 is TGTGCCAGTAGACGGACAGGAGAATACAATGAGCAGTTCTTC. It is translated as CASRRTGEYNEQFF.